The 11 T cell receptor beta chains reported below all come from one sample, sequenced in a study of response to subunit inactivated influenza vaccine. TCRdb recomputed calls from the RT-PCR reads with MiXCR, one row per CDR3 protein. The sample lists around 520,000 distinct CDR3 sequences, over 9.5% occurring once. The sequenced sample was PBMCs from blood, obtained on the day of vaccination. These receptors were collected from a man aged 45 to 65 who received an inactivated influenza vaccine.

This rearrangement joins TRBV7-9 to TRBJ2-5; tentative D call: TRBD1 (6 bases). The CDR3 runs to 15 residues. Per the germline V gene, CDR1 is SEHNR and CDR2 is FQNEAQ (reference sequence). The ends were cut back, 5 bases at V and 0 bases at J, with 13 bases in the middle. CDR3 DNA sequence: TGTGCCAGCAGCCCTTTCCAGGGGAACCAAGAGACCCAGTACTTC. This codes for CASSPFQGNQETQYF.

This chain uses TRBV4-2 with TRBJ2-6; TRBD1 matches at 7 bases. The CDR3 totals 16 residues. J was trimmed by 2 bases and V by 3 bases; bases with no gene match: 4. CDR1 is LGHNA and CDR2 is YNFKEQ in the germline V gene. The CDR3 reads CASSHDQGAGANVLTF. CDR3 coding DNA: TGTGCCAGCAGCCACGATCAGGGGGCTGGGGCCAACGTCCTGACTTTC.

The V call is TRBV10-3, the J call TRBJ2-2; D assignment may be TRBD1 or TRBD2 (5 bases each). Germline CDR1 reads ENHRY; CDR2 reads SYGVKD. The CDR3 is made up of 16 amino acids. V shed 4 bases and J shed 0 bases, with 12 bases lying between them. DNA of the CDR3: TGTGCCATCAGTGCAAGGCAGGGAGCGAACACCGGGGAGCTGTTTTTT. Amino acid sequence: CAISARQGANTGELFF.

This clonotype turned up a few times. The CDR3 nucleotides are TGTGCCAGCAGCCGTGCAGGGGGCCGTACTGAAGCTTTCTTT. Translated, it gives CASSRAGGRTEAFF. This rearrangement joins TRBV3-1 to TRBJ1-1; the match to TRBD1 covers 8 bases. The germline V gene encodes CDR1 LGHDT and CDR2 YNNKEL (reference sequence). The CDR3 is made up of 14 amino acids. Unmatched junction bases numbered 6, after V lost 4 bases and J lost 5 bases. Combining the CDR3 with reference TRBV3-1 and TRBJ1-1 gives the whole variable domain DTAVSQTPKYLVTQMGNDKSIKCEQNLGHDTMYWYKQDSKKFLKIMFSYNNKELIINETVPNRFSPKSPDKAHLNLHINSLELGDSAVYFCASSRAGGRTEAFFGQGTRLTVV.

This clonotype was seen a handful of times. CDR3 DNA: TGCAGTGCTAGGGAAGGCATGGAGACCCAGTACTTC. The encoded protein is CSAREGMETQYF. This chain uses TRBV20-1 with TRBJ2-5; D is undetermined. The germline V and J ends were trimmed by 3 bases and 5 bases, with 10 bases remaining between them. The CDR3 loop spans 12 amino acids. The germline V gene encodes CDR1 DFQATT and CDR2 SNEGSKA (reference sequence).

A few counts support this clonotype. V is TRBV6-1 and J is TRBJ1-6, with unresolved D. The germline V and J ends were trimmed by 7 bases and 2 bases, with 12 bases remaining between them. CDR1 is MNHNS, CDR2 SASEGT, per germline. This CDR3 is built from 15 residues. CDR3 DNA: TGTGCCAGCATAGAGGGTGATACCTATAATTCACCCCTCCACTTT. The encoded protein is CASIEGDTYNSPLHF.

This clonotype was detected a few times. The genes are TRBV6-5 and TRBJ2-1, with 8 bases fitting TRBD1. The CDR3 runs to 14 residues. Germline V lookup: CDR1 MNHEY, CDR2 SVGAGI. Losses at the gene ends were 6 bases for V and 6 bases for J; bases not matched to a gene: 7. The CDR3 spells CASRYTGGRNEQFF. CDR3 DNA sequence: TGTGCCAGCAGGTACACAGGGGGACGCAATGAGCAGTTCTTC.

There are a few counts of this clonotype. This chain's CDR3 is CASSAGSGGLETQYF. DNA for the CDR3: TGCGCCAGCAGCGCGGGGTCGGGGGGTCTTGAGACCCAGTACTTC. The V and J genes are TRBV5-1 and TRBJ2-5, with 7 positions matching TRBD2. Germline V gene sequence: CDR1 SGHRS, CDR2 YFSETQ. The CDR3 runs to 15 residues. V gave up 4 bases and J gave up 5 bases; unmatched junction bases: 11.

This clonotype has just a few counts. V and J are TRBV18 and TRBJ2-3, with 9 nucleotides matching TRBD1. This CDR3 contains 17 residues. Germline V gene lookup returns CDR1 KGHSH and CDR2 LQKENI. With V trimmed by 1 base and J by 0 bases, 5 bases remained unmatched. CDR3 DNA: TGTGCCAGCTCACCACGAACAGGGGGCCAGAGCACAGATACGCAGTATTTT. Translating gives CASSPRTGGQSTDTQYF.

The rearrangement uses TRBV20-1 and TRBJ2-7, with D unclear. V shed 0 bases and J shed 1 base, with 10 bases lying between them. In germline, CDR1 is DFQATT, CDR2 SNEGSKA (reference sequence). The CDR3 length is 14 residues. The CDR3: CSARDGRISYEQYF. DNA of the CDR3: TGCAGTGCTAGAGATGGGCGGATTTCCTACGAGCAGTACTTC.

This clonotype appeared a few times. V and J are TRBV2 and TRBJ1-5, with D maybe TRBD1 (5 bases). The CDR3 length is 14 residues. Germline loops: CDR1 SNHLY, CDR2 FYNNEI. Trimming took 7 bases from V and 6 from J, leaving 16 bases between them. CDR3 sequence (DNA): TGTGCCAGCACCCCCGGTCAAGGGGCTCAGCCCCAGCATTTT. Protein sequence: CASTPGQGAQPQHF.